What follows are 18 T cell receptor beta chains derived from one specimen sequenced in a study of T cell responses to AZD1222 COVID-19 vaccine. Profiled with immunoSEQ multiplex PCR; TCRdb holds only in-frame clones, not every one. The data hold 200,000 or so clones, with 80% to 95% observed a single time. Sequenced here: peripheral blood, sampled 28 days after the second AZD1222 dose. These receptors all come from an adult who received the AZD1222 COVID-19 vaccine.

The V and J genes are TRBV18 and TRBJ1-5; D is unresolved. The ends were cut back, 1 base at V and 0 bases at J, with 7 bases in the middle. CDR1 and CDR2 (germline): KGHSH, LQKENI. This CDR3 comprises 15 residues. CDR3 bases: TGTGCCAGCTCACCACAGCCCGATAGCAATCAGCCCCAGCATTTT. Its protein product is CASSPQPDSNQPQHF.

V gene TRBV7-9 combines with J gene TRBJ1-6; 8 bases match TRBD1. The CDR3 runs 14 residues. The V and J ends lost 5 bases and 8 bases, in that order; junction bases with no gene match: 5. The germline V gene encodes CDR1 SEHNR and CDR2 FQNEAQ (reference sequence). In DNA form, the CDR3 reads TGTGCCAGCAGCCGGGGGACAGGAGATTCACCCCTCCACTTT. Translated: CASSRGTGDSPLHF.

The chain links TRBV28 to TRBJ1-2, with unresolved D. The CDR3 is 11 residues long. CDR1 is MDHEN and CDR2 is SYDVKM in the germline V gene. The V end lost 3 bases, the J end lost 6 bases, and 5 bases lay between the germline ends. The CDR3 here is CASSFRHGYTF. The DNA of the CDR3 is TGTGCCAGCAGTTTTCGCCATGGCTACACCTTC.

This chain links TRBV6-1 with TRBJ1-2; D is undetermined. Trimming shortened V by 1 base and J by 0 bases, and 12 bases separated the two germline ends. The CDR3 totals 16 residues. The germline gives CDR1 MNHNS, CDR2 SASEGT. CDR3 sequence reads: CASSEVGRKANYGYTF. The CDR3 DNA reads TGTGCCAGCAGTGAAGTTGGCAGGAAGGCTAACTATGGCTACACCTTC.

This clone has a single count. The chain joins TRBV7-9 to TRBJ1-4; D not certain. The ends were cut back, 5 bases at V and 8 bases at J, with 15 bases in the middle. The germline gives CDR1 SEHNR, CDR2 FQNEAQ (reference sequence). The CDR3 is made up of 14 amino acids. The CDR3 sequence: CASSAFTVSEKLFF. For the CDR3, the DNA is TGTGCCAGCAGCGCATTCACGGTATCGGAAAAACTGTTTTTT.

The CDR3 bases are TGCGCCAGCAGCCCCGGGACAGGGGGCCAAGAGACCCAGTACTTC. This codes for CASSPGTGGQETQYF. The V gene is TRBV5-1, the J gene TRBJ2-5; 11 bases line up with TRBD1. J lost 1 base, V lost 4 bases, and 3 bases had no gene match. The germline CDR1 and CDR2 sequences are SGHRS and YFSETQ. This CDR3 is built from 15 residues.

This clone was observed once. The chain has TRBV7-6 and TRBJ1-5; D gene ambiguous. The V end was cut by 3 bases, the J end by 3 bases, with 6 bases between. This CDR3 region has 13 residues. Germline V gene lookup returns CDR1 SGHVS and CDR2 FNYEAQ. The CDR3 region is CASSFRVNQPQHF. Here the CDR3 DNA reads TGTGCCAGCAGCTTTAGGGTCAATCAGCCCCAGCATTTT.

V is TRBV9 and J is TRBJ1-2; tentative D call: TRBD1 (6 bases). V was cut by 0 bases and J by 8 bases, with 11 bases left in between. The CDR3 spans 13 residues. CDR1 is SGDLS, CDR2 YYNGEE, per germline. The CDR3 spells CASSVAGGDGYTF. The CDR3 DNA reads as TGTGCCAGCAGCGTAGCCGGGGGCGACGGCTACACCTTC.

This chain links TRBV12-3 or TRBV12-4 with TRBJ1-5; a possible D gene is TRBD1 (6 bases). V gave up 7 bases and J gave up 4 bases, with 11 bases separating them. The CDR3 covers 13 residues. This CDR3 is CASTQGGNQPQHF. The CDR3 bases are TGTGCCAGCACCCAAGGGGGTAATCAGCCCCAGCATTTT.

The gene calls are TRBV19 and TRBJ2-3; D is perhaps TRBD1 or TRBD2 (5 bases each). Germline V gives CDR1 LNHDA, CDR2 SQIVND (reference sequence). V was clipped by 3 bases and J by 0 bases, with 19 bases between them. This CDR3 region has 18 residues. CDR3 coding DNA: TGTGCCAGTAGTATTCGTGTCGGGACCCAGGTTAGCACAGATACGCAGTATTTT. It yields the protein CASSIRVGTQVSTDTQYF.

The chain uses TRBV7-8 and TRBJ1-5; TRBD1 matches 9 bases. Germline CDR1 reads SGHVS; CDR2 reads FQNEAQ. The ends lost 5 bases at V and 7 bases at J; junction bases unmatched: 9. This CDR3 spans 15 amino acids. The CDR3 is CASSQAGQGWQPQHF. CDR3 coding DNA: TGTGCCAGCAGCCAAGCAGGACAGGGGTGGCAGCCCCAGCATTTT.

Comments on this clone: Distinct nucleotide sequences in the sample also encode this CDR3. The chain combines TRBV6-2 or TRBV6-3 with TRBJ2-7, with unresolved D. This CDR3 region has 11 residues. Trimming took off 4 bases at V and 3 bases at J, with 4 bases between the two ends. The germline gives CDR1 MNHEY, CDR2 SVGEGT. Written as DNA, the CDR3 is TGTGCCAGCAGTTTTAGCTACGAGCAGTACTTC. It specifies CASSFSYEQYF.

The rearrangement uses TRBV21-1 and TRBJ2-7. TRBV21-1 is termed a pseudogene. The CDR3 sequence is 15 residues long. The CDR3 sequence is CASSKEGGLSYEQYF. DNA for the CDR3: TGTGCCAGCAGCAAAGAGGGGGGACTCTCCTACGAGCAGTACTTC.

The chain carries TRBV2 and TRBJ2-5; the D gene is possibly TRBD2 (5 bases). CDR1 and CDR2 (germline): SNHLY, FYNNEI. V lost 5 bases and J lost 3, with 13 bases in between. The CDR3 spans 14 residues. In nucleotides, the CDR3 is TGTGCCAGCAGTCCAATTGACGGGGAAGAGACCCAGTACTTC. Its protein is CASSPIDGEETQYF.

The gene calls are TRBV5-1 and TRBJ1-2; D is unclear. Trimming left V 2 bases short and J 8 bases short, with 13 bases between. Germline CDR1 is SGHRS and CDR2 is YFSETQ. This CDR3 comprises 13 residues. The CDR3 reads CASSFPGRDGYTF. The CDR3 DNA is TGCGCCAGCAGCTTTCCCGGCCGTGACGGCTACACCTTC.

The chain links TRBV6-5 to TRBJ1-2; D not resolved. The V end was cut by 6 bases, the J end by 0 bases, with 14 bases between. Germline CDR1 and CDR2: MNHEY and SVGAGI. This CDR3 contains 15 residues. The CDR3 region is CASRGGRSANYGYTF. Here the CDR3 DNA reads TGTGCCAGCAGGGGAGGACGGTCAGCTAACTATGGCTACACCTTC.

The chain recombines TRBV11-2 with TRBJ2-3, with TRBD2 identical over 7 bases. The CDR3 totals 16 residues. Trimming cost V 1 base and J 4 bases; bases outside gene matches: 8. The germline CDR1 and CDR2 sequences are SGHAT and FQNNGV. CDR3 region: CASSLGLGGKADTQYF. CDR3 nucleotide sequence: TGTGCCAGCAGCTTAGGATTGGGGGGGAAGGCAGATACGCAGTATTTT.

The sample holds one count of this clone. The V gene is TRBV7-2, the J gene TRBJ2-7; no clear D gene. The V end lost 4 bases, the J end lost 1 base, and 2 bases lay between the germline ends. CDR1 is SGHTA and CDR2 is FQGNSA in the germline V gene. The CDR3 contains 11 residues. The CDR3: CASSWSYEQYF. CDR3 in DNA: TGTGCCAGCAGCTGGTCCTACGAGCAGTACTTC.